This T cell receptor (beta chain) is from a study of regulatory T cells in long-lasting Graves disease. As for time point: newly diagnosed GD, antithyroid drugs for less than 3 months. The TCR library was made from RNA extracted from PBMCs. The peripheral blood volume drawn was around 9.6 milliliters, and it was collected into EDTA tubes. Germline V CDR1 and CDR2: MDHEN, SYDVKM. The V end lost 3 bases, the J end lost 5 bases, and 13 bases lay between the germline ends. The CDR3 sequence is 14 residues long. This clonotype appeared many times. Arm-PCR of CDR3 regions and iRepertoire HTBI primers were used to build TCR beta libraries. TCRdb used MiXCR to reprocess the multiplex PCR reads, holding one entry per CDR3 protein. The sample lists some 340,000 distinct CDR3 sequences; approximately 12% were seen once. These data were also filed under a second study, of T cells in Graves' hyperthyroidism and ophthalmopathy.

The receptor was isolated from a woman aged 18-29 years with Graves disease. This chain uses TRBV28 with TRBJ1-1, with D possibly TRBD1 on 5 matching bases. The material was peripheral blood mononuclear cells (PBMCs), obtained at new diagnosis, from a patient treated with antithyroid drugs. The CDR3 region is CASSLGVGGTEAFF. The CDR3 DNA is TGTGCCAGCAGTTTGGGGGTGGGGGGAACTGAAGCTTTCTTT.